Listed below are T cell receptor beta chains from one sample, sequenced in a study of T cell responses to AZD1222 COVID-19 vaccine. Measured with immunoSEQ multiplex PCR; TCRdb has only the in-frame clones, and not every one. Here the sample spans 90,000 to 150,000 clones, around 85% being singletons. Sequencing was performed on peripheral blood, taken on day 0 of AZD1222 vaccination. Every receptor here comes from an adult in good health. The CDR3 runs from the conserved cysteine through the conserved F or W. The order of the fields is V gene, J gene, clone size, D gene, CDR3 protein. A D gene is named only where the DNA matches it firmly. Clone size, where shown, is once, few, many, or a class for clones that have expanded.

>TRBV6-6|TRBJ1-6|-|-
CASTLLGGDSPLHF
>TRBV5-1|TRBJ2-5|-|TRBD2
CASSLGGRGPPETQYF
>TRBV7-6|TRBJ2-2|-|-
CASSLGLAGTGELFF
>TRBV3-1/TRBV3-2|TRBJ2-3|-|TRBD2
CASSQLAGGRDTQYF
>TRBV10-1|TRBJ2-1|-|TRBD2
CASSEWTSPNNEQFF
>TRBV2|TRBJ1-1|-|TRBD1
CASARDRGTEAFF
>TRBV12-3/TRBV12-4|TRBJ2-7|-|TRBD1
CASRRQGSYEQYF
>TRBV4-1|TRBJ1-2|-|TRBD1
CASSAGQGSYGYTF
>TRBV19|TRBJ2-2|-|TRBD1
CASSPSGQGAPGELFF
>TRBV7-9|TRBJ1-1|-|TRBD1
CASSTWGQRNTEAFF
>TRBV5-1|TRBJ1-4|-|-
CASSLSPATNEKLFF
>TRBV12-3/TRBV12-4|TRBJ2-7|-|-
CASSLGGVEQYF
>TRBV7-3|TRBJ2-1|few|-
CASTQTSAEGEQFF
>TRBV6-1|TRBJ2-1|-|-
CASSEARGNEQFF
>TRBV6-6|TRBJ2-7|once|-
CASSSGVYEQYF
>TRBV19|TRBJ1-1|-|TRBD1
CASSRGQAWNTEAFF
>TRBV6-2/TRBV6-3|TRBJ2-5|-|-
CASSQGPAETQYF
>TRBV6-1|TRBJ2-7|few|TRBD2
CASSEGLAGVYEQYF
>TRBV28|TRBJ1-4|-|-
CASSAPGTANEKLFF
>TRBV6-5|TRBJ2-2|few|-
CATSYSQITGELFF
>TRBV14|TRBJ2-5|-|TRBD2
CAPGLAGVSGGETQYF
>TRBV3-1/TRBV3-2|TRBJ1-3|-|-
CASSQNWGWGTIYF
>TRBV4-2|TRBJ1-6|once|-
CASSQRGQGINSPLHF
>TRBV6-5|TRBJ1-1|-|-
CASSPPMLTEAFF
>TRBV10-3|TRBJ1-5|-|-
CAIRAGTGEPQHF
>TRBV30|TRBJ2-2|-|-
CAWSAGPSSGELFF
>TRBV11-2|TRBJ2-5|few|-
CASSLGSSQGETQYF
>TRBV5-4|TRBJ2-7|-|-
CASSPARGEREQYF
>TRBV29-1|TRBJ2-7|-|-
CSVARGRVEQYF
>TRBV19|TRBJ1-3|few|-
CASSSTAISGNTIYF
>TRBV18|TRBJ2-7|-|TRBD1
CASSMPGQGGYEQYF
>TRBV28|TRBJ1-6|-|-
CASTREYNSPLHF
>TRBV27|TRBJ2-1|-|TRBD2
CASTTAGGRYEQFF
>TRBV27|TRBJ2-7|-|TRBD2
CASRASGGSYEQYF
>TRBV11-2|TRBJ1-6|-|-
CASSSHRGEGSPLHF
>TRBV5-1|TRBJ2-1|-|-
CASSFRPGSYNEQFF
>TRBV19|TRBJ2-3|-|-
CATTLGRAFTDTQYF
>TRBV6-5|TRBJ2-2|few|-
CASGLTTSTGELFF
>TRBV21-1|TRBJ1-4|-|-
CASRDRGPSKLFF
>TRBV3-1/TRBV3-2|TRBJ2-4|-|-
CASSQGGAQKNIQYF
>TRBV28|TRBJ1-3|-|-
CASSGRGRAGNTIYF
>TRBV29-1|TRBJ1-2|-|-
CSVGSSSNYGYTF
>TRBV24-1|TRBJ2-3|-|-
CATSGQGSDTQYF
>TRBV7-2|TRBJ2-1|-|-
CASRPRAQGWDNEQFF
>TRBV7-8|TRBJ1-1|-|TRBD1
CASSSRDSWNTEAFF
>TRBV30|TRBJ2-3|-|-
CAWSGQFATDTQYF
>TRBV2|TRBJ2-3|-|-
CASRRDASTDTQYF
>TRBV19|TRBJ1-2|-|TRBD1
CASSMATGFSDYGYTF
>TRBV15|TRBJ1-2|-|-
CATSRAPLGGYGYTF
>TRBV24-1|TRBJ2-5|-|TRBD1
CATSVLTGGSETQYF
>TRBV6-6|TRBJ2-1|-|TRBD2
CASSYPLAGLNEQFF
>TRBV7-9|TRBJ1-2|-|TRBD1
CASSPRQGANYGYTF
>TRBV25-1|TRBJ1-2|-|-
CASSEGRGERGYTF
>TRBV5-1|TRBJ2-7|-|-
CASSLEGQAREQYF
>TRBV25-1|TRBJ1-1|-|-
CASSEYIGPPGTTEAFF
>TRBV5-6|TRBJ2-7|-|TRBD1
CASSGDRVSYEQYF
>TRBV5-1|TRBJ2-7|-|-
CASSLEPSSYEQYF
>TRBV4-1|TRBJ2-1|-|-
CASSQEVETASYNEQFF
>TRBV6-5|TRBJ2-7|-|-
CASRSAAYEQYF
>TRBV2|TRBJ2-5|-|-
CASKGDPAVKTQYF